Below are 21 T cell receptor beta chains sequenced from a single sample in a study of cytomegalovirus exposure and HLA in healthy donors. Repertoires were generated with immunoSEQ multiplex PCR, while TCRdb's copy carries only in-frame clones and drops some. The data hold around 60,000 clones, with 90% to 95% observed a single time. Material for sequencing was PBMCs. Receptor source: a young woman in good health and CMV-seronegative.

V usage is TRBV5-6 and J usage is TRBJ2-7; no clear D gene. CDR3 length: 13 amino acids. The V gene's germline CDR1 is SGHDT and CDR2 YYEEEE. Trimming took 0 bases from V and 5 from J, leaving 9 bases between them. The CDR3 DNA follows: TGTGCCAGCAGCTTGGACAGTTTCAACGAGCAGTACTTC. It is translated as CASSLDSFNEQYF.

The chain links TRBV6-5 to TRBJ2-7; 8 nucleotides match TRBD2. This CDR3 is 15 amino acids long. V lost 6 bases to trimming and J lost 3 bases; unmatched junction nucleotides: 10. In germline, CDR1 is MNHEY, CDR2 SVGAGI. Written as DNA, the CDR3 is TGTGCCAGCAGGCGAGGGACTAGAGAATACTACGAGCAGTACTTC. It yields the protein CASRRGTREYYEQYF.

V usage is TRBV11-2 and J usage is TRBJ1-1, with 10 bases lining up with TRBD1. The CDR3 sequence is 13 residues long. Germline CDR1 reads SGHAT; CDR2 reads FQNNGV. V dropped 5 bases and J dropped 7; count of bases not matched to a gene: 4. The CDR3: CASSLGTGDEAFF. As DNA, the CDR3 is TGTGCCAGCAGCCTTGGGACAGGGGATGAAGCTTTCTTT.

V and J are TRBV11-3 and TRBJ2-3, with D perhaps TRBD1 (5 bases). The ends were cut back, 2 bases at V and 5 bases at J, with 11 bases in the middle. This CDR3 spans 14 amino acids. Germline V gene sequence: CDR1 SGHNT, CDR2 YENEEA. CDR3 bases: TGTGCCAGCAGCTTAATGGCAGGGAAAGATACGCAGTATTTT. Its protein is CASSLMAGKDTQYF.

The chain has TRBV13 and TRBJ2-7, with TRBD1 matching over 8 bases. The CDR3 contains 16 residues. The V gene end was trimmed by 4 bases and the J gene end by 2 bases; junction bases not matched to a gene: 10. Germline CDR1 and CDR2: PRHDT and FYEKMQ (reference sequence). Here the CDR3 DNA reads TGTGCCAGCAGCTCCCAGGGGGCGAGATTGACCTACGAGCAGTACTTC. It yields the protein CASSSQGARLTYEQYF.

The gene calls are TRBV9 and TRBJ1-6; possible D gene TRBD1, 6 bases. CDR1 is SGDLS and CDR2 is YYNGEE in the germline V gene. Trimming removed 4 bases at V and 10 bases at J, with 15 bases between. CDR3 length: 14 amino acids. The CDR3 protein is CASSRGGMGSPLHF. CDR3 nucleotide sequence: TGTGCCAGCAGCAGAGGGGGAATGGGGTCACCCCTCCACTTT.

The chain links TRBV11-3 to TRBJ1-1; maybe TRBD1 (5 bases). The CDR3 sequence is 15 residues long. V shed 5 bases and J shed 1 base, with 14 bases lying between them. CDR1 SGHNT and CDR2 YENEEA come from the germline V gene. The CDR3 DNA follows: TGTGCCAGCAGCCCCTGGGAGGGGAGGAACACTGAAGCTTTCTTT. This codes for CASSPWEGRNTEAFF.

The chain employs TRBV18 and TRBJ1-5; TRBD1 aligns across 7 bases. V was pared by 3 bases and J by 7 bases, with 9 bases of the junction left unmatched. This CDR3 is 15 amino acids long. Germline-derived CDR1 and CDR2 are KGHSH and LQKENI. CDR3: CASSPSRQGGQPQHF. DNA for the CDR3: TGTGCCAGCTCACCCTCAAGACAGGGCGGGCAGCCCCAGCATTTT.

The chain joins TRBV7-8 to TRBJ2-1; TRBD1 matches at 8 bases. Germline V gives CDR1 SGHVS, CDR2 FQNEAQ. Unmatched junction bases numbered 6, after V lost 2 bases and J lost 6 bases. The CDR3 consists of 15 residues. The CDR3 protein is CASSLPGTGTNEQFF. The CDR3 DNA is TGTGCCAGCAGCTTACCCGGGACAGGTACCAATGAGCAGTTCTTC.

V gene TRBV4-2 combines with J gene TRBJ2-6; 7 nucleotides match TRBD1. J lost 3 bases, V lost 0 bases, and 14 bases had no gene match. Per germline, CDR1 LGHNA and CDR2 YNFKEQ. The CDR3 contains 20 residues. In DNA form, the CDR3 reads TGTGCCAGCAGCCAAGAAATGCGGACAGGCGTGCCGATTGGGGCCAACGTCCTGACTTTC. Translated, it gives CASSQEMRTGVPIGANVLTF.

V is TRBV9 and J is TRBJ2-6, with TRBD1 identical over 8 bases. The V and J ends lost 3 bases and 0 bases, in that order; junction bases with no gene match: 8. CDR3 size: 18 residues. Germline V gene data show CDR1 as SGDLS and CDR2 as YYNGEE. Here the CDR3 reads CASSASGTGDSGANVLTF. CDR3 DNA sequence: TGTGCCAGCAGCGCGTCCGGGACAGGCGACTCTGGGGCCAACGTCCTGACTTTC.

The chain recombines TRBV6-6 with TRBJ1-1, with 7 bases matching TRBD1. This CDR3 has 15 residues. CDR1 and CDR2 from the germline V gene are MNHNY and SVGAGI (reference sequence). V shed 5 bases, J shed 0 bases, and the junction held 6 bases outside the gene matches. CDR3 sequence: CASSPPGQMNTEAFF. The DNA of the CDR3 is TGTGCCAGCAGTCCTCCGGGACAGATGAACACTGAAGCTTTCTTT.

CDR3 DNA: TGTGCCAGCAGCCTCTCCCGGGAGTCCTTCTATGGCTACACCTTC. It yields the protein CASSLSRESFYGYTF. V is TRBV28 and J is TRBJ1-2; D uncertain. This CDR3 has 15 amino acids. V was shortened by 6 bases and J by 4 bases, with 18 bases between the two germline ends. CDR1 and CDR2 (germline): MDHEN, SYDVKM.

This chain uses TRBV15 with TRBJ2-3; 8 bases agree with TRBD2. Per the germline V gene, CDR1 is LNHNV and CDR2 is YYDKDF (reference sequence). V gave up 0 bases and J gave up 1 base; unmatched junction bases: 0. The CDR3 length is 15 residues. CDR3 DNA: TGTGCCACCAGCAGAGAGCGGGGGGGCACAGATACGCAGTATTTT. Residues: CATSRERGGTDTQYF.

The chain's CDR3 is CASSFSGLGEQYF. Here the CDR3 DNA reads TGTGCCAGCAGTTTCTCGGGACTTGGGGAGCAGTACTTC. The genes are TRBV27 and TRBJ2-7; a weak D match, TRBD2 (6 bases). The CDR3 covers 13 residues. CDR1 is MNHEY and CDR2 is SMNVEV in the germline V gene (reference sequence). V shed 3 bases and J shed 7 bases, with 13 bases lying between them.

V gene TRBV18 combines with J gene TRBJ1-2; D remains unclear. CDR1 and CDR2 from the germline V gene are KGHSH and LQKENI. This CDR3 has 18 amino acids. Trimming stripped 3 bases from V and 0 bases from J, with 20 bases between. This CDR3 is CASSPRRGGHQTNYGYTF. CDR3 DNA: TGTGCCAGCTCACCTCGCCGTGGAGGGCACCAGACTAACTATGGCTACACCTTC.

The rearrangement links TRBV28 to TRBJ1-5, with a possible D match to TRBD1 (5 bases). Per the germline V gene, CDR1 is MDHEN and CDR2 is SYDVKM. This CDR3 has 14 amino acids. The ends were cut back, 6 bases at V and 14 bases at J, with 23 bases in the middle. CDR3 protein: CASSTLTASPGEHF. The CDR3 nucleotides read TGTGCCAGCAGCACCCTGACGGCTTCACCGGGGGAGCATTTT. The full variable domain, its missing parts supplied by reference TRBV28 and TRBJ1-5, is DVKVTQSSRYLVKRTGEKVFLECVQDMDHENMFWYRQDPGLGLRLIYFSYDVKMKEKGDIPEGYSVSREKKERFSLILESASTNQTSMYLCASSTLTASPGEHFGDGTRLSIL.

The J gene is TRBJ2-3, the V gene TRBV19; no clear D gene. CDR3 length: 14 residues. Trimming removed 7 bases at V and 0 bases at J, with 11 bases between. Germline V lookup: CDR1 LNHDA, CDR2 SQIVND (reference sequence). DNA for the CDR3: TGTGCCAGTAACTACGGCTCTAGCACAGATACGCAGTATTTT. Amino acids: CASNYGSSTDTQYF.

The chain uses TRBV7-3 and TRBJ2-5; D might be TRBD2 (7 bases). CDR3 length equals 13 residues. With 5 bases removed from V and 5 bases from J, the gap between germline ends came to 12 bases. Germline V gives CDR1 SGHTA, CDR2 FQGTGA. CDR3 nucleotides: TGTGCCAGCAGCCAAGGGGGGGTCGAGACCCAGTACTTC. Translation gives CASSQGGVETQYF.

This chain joins TRBV7-2 and TRBJ1-2, with TRBD1 identical over 8 bases. Losses at the gene ends were 4 bases for V and 2 bases for J; bases not matched to a gene: 3. Germline V lookup: CDR1 SGHTA, CDR2 FQGNSA. The CDR3 totals 14 residues. This CDR3 reads CASSSGGWNYGYTF. The CDR3 bases are TGTGCCAGCAGCTCAGGGGGCTGGAACTATGGCTACACCTTC.

This clone came up once. The rearrangement links TRBV7-8 to TRBJ2-1, with D tentatively TRBD2 (6 bases). V lost 0 bases and J 2 bases, leaving 11 bases between the germline ends. The CDR3 is 16 amino acids. In germline, CDR1 is SGHVS, CDR2 FQNEAQ. CDR3 sequence: CASSLASGATYNEQFF. The CDR3 coding sequence is TGTGCCAGCAGCTTAGCTAGCGGAGCAACCTACAATGAGCAGTTCTTC.